This T cell receptor beta chain was sequenced during a study of glioma-infiltrating T cells. CDR1 and CDR2 (germline): SQVTM, ANQGSEA. The CDR3 is made up of 18 amino acids. With respect to this clonotype: An end of the junction differs from the germline gene, which may be a read error.

The iRepertoire nested amplicon-rescue multiplex PCR amplified TCR alpha and beta CDR3s from RNA. One-step reverse transcription and amplification started from around 100-400 ng of tissue mRNA or PBMC total RNA. TCRdb re-called the multiplex PCR reads through MiXCR, storing one row per CDR3 protein. The sample records some 40,000 distinct CDR3 sequences, about 22% being singletons. The clonotype was recovered from a human donor with low-grade glioma or glioblastoma, undergoing nonglioma brain surgery, or in good health (not recorded which). Sample: glioma tissue, nonneoplastic brain tissue, or PBMCs (not recorded which). The rearrangement uses TRBV29-1 and TRBJ2-1, with 9 bases lining up with TRBD2. As DNA, the CDR3 is TGCAGCGTTGAAGGATGGGCGGGAGGGCCTAGCTCCTACAATGGGCAGTTCTTC. Its protein product is CSVEGWAGGPSSYNGQFF.